This T cell receptor (beta chain) originates from a study of shared clonotypes between healthy human individuals. This clone appeared a single time. Its target is unknown. The sample holds other DNA sequences that translate to the same CDR3. Clones were read by immunoSEQ multiplex PCR, and TCRdb kept only the in-frame ones, dropping some. The sample records some 1,100,000 clones, approximately 80% being singletons. Study-wide points: In a handful of donors, about 5% of naive CD4 clonotypes appeared in common.

Trimming shortened V by 3 bases and J by 2 bases, and 8 bases separated the two germline ends. The CDR3 runs 14 residues. The germline gives CDR1 MDHEN, CDR2 SYDVKM. The J gene is TRBJ1-3, the V gene TRBV28, with no clear D. Sequenced: memory CD4+ T cells from PBMCs. Subset specified: CD45RA-negative fraction. The receptor was derived from a man aged 18 to 29 in good health. Some clones in this sample may be carry-over from other donors' samples. CDR3 coding DNA: TGTGCCAGCAGTTTGGGCGGGGCTGGAAACACCATATATTTT. Translation gives CASSLGGAGNTIYF.